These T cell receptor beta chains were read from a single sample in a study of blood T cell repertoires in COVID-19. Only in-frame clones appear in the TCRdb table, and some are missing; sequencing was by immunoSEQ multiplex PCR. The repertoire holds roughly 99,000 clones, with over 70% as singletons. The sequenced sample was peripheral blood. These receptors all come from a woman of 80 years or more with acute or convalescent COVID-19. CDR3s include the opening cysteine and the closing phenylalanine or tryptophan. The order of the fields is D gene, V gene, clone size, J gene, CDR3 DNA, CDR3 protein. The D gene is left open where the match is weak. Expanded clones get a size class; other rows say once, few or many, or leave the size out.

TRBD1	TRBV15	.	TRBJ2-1	TGTGCCACCAGCGAGAATCGGGACAGGGGGCGCAGTGAGCAGTTCTTC	CATSENRDRGRSEQFF
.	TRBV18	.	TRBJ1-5	TGTGCCAGCGGGGCAGTTAATCAGCCCCAGCATTTT	CASGAVNQPQHF
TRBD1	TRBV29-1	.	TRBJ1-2	TGCAGCGCCCTTAGGGACAGCCGTAGTGGCTACACCTTC	CSALRDSRSGYTF
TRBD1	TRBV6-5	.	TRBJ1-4	TGTGCCAGCGGTCGAGGGACAGGGAATGAAAAACTGTTTTTT	CASGRGTGNEKLFF
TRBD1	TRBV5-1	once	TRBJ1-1	TGCGCCAGCAGCGGACGGGACAGGGCGAGAGGGGACACTGAAGCTTTCTTT	CASSGRDRARGDTEAFF
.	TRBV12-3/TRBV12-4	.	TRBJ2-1	TGTGCCAGCAGTTATGGCGGTGAGCAGTTCTTC	CASSYGGEQFF
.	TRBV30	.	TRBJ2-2	TGTGCCTGGAGGGCTGGGAACACCGGGGAGCTGTTTTTT	CAWRAGNTGELFF
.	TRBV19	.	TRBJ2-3	TGTGCCAGTAGTGGCCGGGACGTCGGGGGAACAGATACGCAGTATTTT	CASSGRDVGGTDTQYF
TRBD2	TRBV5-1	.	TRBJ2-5	TGCGCCAGCAGCTTGGGGTCACTAGCGTCGGGGGAGACCCAGTACTTC	CASSLGSLASGETQYF
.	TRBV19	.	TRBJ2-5	TGTGCCAGTAGTACCTCCGACGGGAAGAGGGAGACCCAGTACTTC	CASSTSDGKRETQYF
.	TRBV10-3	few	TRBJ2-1	TGTGCCATCACGGAGGGGGGGGGCCCCCGCAATGAGCAGTTCTTC	CAITEGGGPRNEQFF